The next 9 T cell receptor beta chains were all read from a single sample in a study of CD8 T cells in ankylosing spondylitis. TCRdb reprocessed the 5' RACE reads via MiXCR and lists one record per CDR3 protein. Among about 42,000 distinct CDR3 sequences listed, around 2.8% were seen once. Sequencing was performed on blood, either unsorted or a sorted T cell fraction (not recorded which). The receptors shown here come from a male donor with ankylosing spondylitis or in good health (not recorded which).

This clonotype was found many times. The CDR3 DNA reads as TGTGCCAGCAGCCCCCGGGGGGACAGGGTTGGAAACACCATATATTTT. Translating gives CASSPRGDRVGNTIYF. This chain uses TRBV9 with TRBJ1-3; the match to TRBD1 covers 9 bases. CDR1 is SGDLS, CDR2 YYNGEE, per germline. This CDR3 has 16 residues. V lost 4 bases, J lost 3 bases, and 8 bases stayed unmatched.

This clonotype was found many times. The chain recombines TRBV9 with TRBJ1-6, with unresolved D. This CDR3 region has 13 residues. In germline, CDR1 is SGDLS, CDR2 YYNGEE. The V end was cut by 3 bases, the J end by 9 bases, with 10 bases between. CDR3 region: CASSAGEVSPLHF. CDR3 nucleotides: TGTGCCAGCAGCGCCGGGGAGGTTTCACCCCTCCACTTT.

This clonotype was picked up many times. V and J are TRBV9 and TRBJ1-5; 8 nucleotides agree with TRBD1. Germline V CDR1 and CDR2: SGDLS, YYNGEE. The CDR3 consists of 14 residues. V lost 3 bases and J lost 2; bases outside the gene matches: 1. The CDR3, as DNA: TGTGCCAGCAGCGCAGGGGGCGGCAATCAGCCCCAGCATTTT. Translating gives CASSAGGGNQPQHF.

Ten or more counts support this clonotype. V gene TRBV9 combines with J gene TRBJ2-1, with 13 bases matching TRBD2. Germline V gene data show CDR1 as SGDLS and CDR2 as YYNGEE. The CDR3 consists of 16 residues. V lost 4 bases, J lost 6 bases, and 7 bases stayed unmatched. The CDR3 region has the DNA TGTGCCAGCAGCTTAACCGGGACTAGCGGGACCAATGAGCAGTTCTTC. Translated, it gives CASSLTGTSGTNEQFF.

This clonotype was counted ten times or more. The chain combines TRBV9 with TRBJ1-3; 10 nucleotides agree with TRBD1. The V gene end was trimmed by 4 bases and the J gene end by 2 bases; junction bases not matched to a gene: 6. The CDR3 sequence is 16 residues long. Germline CDR1 and CDR2: SGDLS and YYNGEE. The CDR3 reads CASSPLTGGPGNTIYF. The CDR3 nucleotides read TGTGCCAGCAGCCCTCTGACAGGGGGCCCTGGAAACACCATATATTTT. The full variable domain, in which reference TRBV9 and TRBJ1-3 provide the parts outside the CDR3, is DSGVTQTPKHLITATGQRVTLRCSPRSGDLSVYWYQQSLDQGLQFLIQYYNGEERAKGNILERFSAQQFPDLHSELNLSSLELGDSALYFCASSPLTGGPGNTIYFGEGSWLTVV.

This clonotype appeared many times. The chain carries TRBV9 and TRBJ2-2, with TRBD1 identical over 10 bases. V shed 2 bases and J 4 bases; nucleotides not matched to a gene: 2. Per germline, CDR1 SGDLS and CDR2 YYNGEE. The CDR3 runs 15 residues. The CDR3, as DNA: TGTGCCAGCAGCGTCAGACAGGGGGCCACCGGGGAGCTGTTTTTT. Translated: CASSVRQGATGELFF. The variable domain in full, with the rest retrieved from reference TRBV9 and TRBJ2-2, is DSGVTQTPKHLITATGQRVTLRCSPRSGDLSVYWYQQSLDQGLQFLIQYYNGEERAKGNILERFSAQQFPDLHSELNLSSLELGDSALYFCASSVRQGATGELFFGEGSRLTVL.

The sample holds many counts of this clonotype. J is TRBJ2-5 and V is TRBV9; D is unresolved. The CDR3 has 14 residues. The V gene lost 2 bases and the J gene lost 4 bases, with 12 bases spanning the gap. The germline gives CDR1 SGDLS, CDR2 YYNGEE. In DNA form, the CDR3 reads TGTGCCAGCAGCGTGCTGCCCTCCGCAGAGACCCAGTACTTC. Protein: CASSVLPSAETQYF.

This clonotype was counted ten times or more. The rearrangement uses TRBV9 and TRBJ2-7; D might be TRBD1 (6 bases). The CDR3 extends over 14 amino acids. Germline V lookup: CDR1 SGDLS, CDR2 YYNGEE. The germline V and J ends were trimmed by 0 bases and 6 bases, with 13 bases remaining between them. CDR3 loop: CASSVATQGIEQYF. The CDR3 DNA sequence: TGTGCCAGCAGCGTAGCTACCCAGGGGATCGAGCAGTACTTC.

This clonotype was counted ten times or more. The chain has TRBV9 and TRBJ2-1; either TRBD1 or TRBD2 may fit D (5 bases each). Between the trimmed V and J ends, which lost 1 base and 3 bases, there was a span of 11 bases. The CDR3 sequence is 15 residues long. Germline V gene lookup returns CDR1 SGDLS and CDR2 YYNGEE. CDR3 coding DNA: TGTGCCAGCAGCGTAAACGGGGCTATCTACAATGAGCAGTTCTTC. It specifies CASSVNGAIYNEQFF.